The rows below give T cell receptor beta chains drawn from one sample of a study of T cell responses to AZD1222 COVID-19 vaccine. Clones were sequenced by immunoSEQ multiplex PCR, and TCRdb holds only the in-frame ones, with some missing. The table includes tens of thousands of clones, 65% to 90% detected once. The sequences come from peripheral blood, collected 28 days after the second AZD1222 dose. The source of these receptors is an adult who received the AZD1222 COVID-19 vaccine. Both conserved end residues are part of each CDR3. The D gene is left open where the match is weak. Clone size is stated in some rows and not others, as once, few, many or a class when expanded.

D,J,size,V,DNA,CDR3
-,TRBJ2-1,-,TRBV9,TGTGCCAGCAGCGTAGGGGTTCGGAATGAGCAGTTCTTC,CASSVGVRNEQFF
-,TRBJ1-3,-,TRBV5-4,TGTGCCAGCAGCCTAGGAGCTGCTGGAAACACCATATATTTT,CASSLGAAGNTIYF
-,TRBJ1-5,-,TRBV28,TGTGCCAGCATTATGGGGGACCCGGCGAGAGGGGGCAATCAGCCCCAGCATTTT,CASIMGDPARGGNQPQHF
-,TRBJ2-7,-,TRBV27,TGTGCCAGCAGTTTATACTCGGGGGTGAACGAGCAGTACTTC,CASSLYSGVNEQYF
TRBD1,TRBJ1-4,-,TRBV5-1,TGCGCCAGCAGCTACGACAGGGAAGAAAAACTGTTTTTT,CASSYDREEKLFF
-,TRBJ1-1,-,TRBV3-1/TRBV3-2,TGTGCCAGCAGCCAACGAGGACACATGAACACTGAAGCTTTCTTT,CASSQRGHMNTEAFF
-,TRBJ1-5,few,TRBV4-2,TGTGCCAGCAGCCAAGGGGACATCAATCAGCCCCAGCATTTT,CASSQGDINQPQHF
TRBD1,TRBJ2-5,-,TRBV6-5,TGTGCCACCATCAAGGGGGCGGAGACCCAGTACTTC,CATIKGAETQYF
TRBD1,TRBJ2-7,-,TRBV10-1,TGCGCCAGCGTGCGTTTCGACAGGGCCTACGAGCAGTACTTC,CASVRFDRAYEQYF
TRBD1,TRBJ1-2,-,TRBV29-1,TGCAGCGTTGAGACAGGGGCCTATGGCTACACCTTC,CSVETGAYGYTF
TRBD2,TRBJ2-3,-,TRBV10-2,TGCGCCAGCGCGGGACTAGCGAGGACAGATACGCAGTATTTT,CASAGLARTDTQYF
TRBD2,TRBJ2-2,-,TRBV4-2,TGTGCCAGCAGACGGACTAGCGGGGGCACCGGGGAGCTGTTTTTT,CASRRTSGGTGELFF
TRBD1,TRBJ1-2,-,TRBV25-1,TGTGCCAGCAGTGAAAGGTCAGGGGGCTTCGGCGAAGATGGCTACACCTTC,CASSERSGGFGEDGYTF
-,TRBJ2-1,once,TRBV7-2,TGTGCCAGCAGCCACGGGACCACCAATAATGAGCAGTTCTTC,CASSHGTTNNEQFF
-,TRBJ2-5,-,TRBV19,TGTGCCAGTAGTATCGTCCGTGGAGAGACCCAGTACTTC,CASSIVRGETQYF
TRBD1,TRBJ1-2,-,TRBV19,TGTGCCAGTAACGGACAGGGAAGGACTAACTATGGCTACACCTTC,CASNGQGRTNYGYTF
-,TRBJ2-5,-,TRBV9,TGTGCCAGCAGCGTAGGACACGGAGGGGGCGTAAAGACCCAGTACTTC,CASSVGHGGGVKTQYF
TRBD2,TRBJ2-2,-,TRBV3-1/TRBV3-2,TGTGCCAGCAGCCAGAATCCAGCGGGAGCCACCGGGGAGCTGTTTTTT,CASSQNPAGATGELFF
-,TRBJ1-6,-,TRBV27,TGTGCCAGCAGTTTAACGGGGGGGTCACCCCTCCACTTT,CASSLTGGSPLHF
-,TRBJ1-2,once,TRBV3-1/TRBV3-2,TGTGCCAGCAGCCCAAGGTCTGGGTCCCCTAACTATGGCTACACCTTC,CASSPRSGSPNYGYTF
-,TRBJ1-1,-,TRBV5-1,TGCGCCAGCAGCGAATGGGGCCGGGGCACTGAAGCTTTCTTT,CASSEWGRGTEAFF
-,TRBJ2-7,-,TRBV28,TGTGCCAGCACCCTGGGGAGGGGGGCGCGGGAGCAGTACTTC,CASTLGRGAREQYF
TRBD1,TRBJ1-1,-,TRBV5-8,TGTGCCAGCAGCTTGGCAGGGGGCGGTGGGACTGAAGCTTTCTTT,CASSLAGGGGTEAFF
TRBD1,TRBJ1-2,once,TRBV4-1,TGCGCCAGCAGCCAAGACGTGTCAGGGGGCCAGAACTATGGCTACACCTTC,CASSQDVSGGQNYGYTF
TRBD1,TRBJ1-1,-,TRBV5-5,TGTGCCAGCAGCTTACACCCGGACAGGGGCACTGAAGCTTTCTTT,CASSLHPDRGTEAFF
-,TRBJ1-4,-,TRBV3-1/TRBV3-2,TGTGCCAGCACCTGGACTGCAACTAATGAAAAACTGTTTTTT,CASTWTATNEKLFF
-,TRBJ1-1,-,TRBV2,TGTGCCAGCAGTTCTGGTGGGGCCCGAACAGGTAGAAACACTGAAGCTTTCTTT,CASSSGGARTGRNTEAFF
TRBD2,TRBJ2-5,-,TRBV25-1,TGTGCCAGCAGTGAACCGGGGGGGCTTATAAAGACCCAGTACTTC,CASSEPGGLIKTQYF
-,TRBJ1-1,-,TRBV14,TGTGCCAGCAGCCAAGTGGCAGGGAACACTGAAGCTTTCTTT,CASSQVAGNTEAFF
-,TRBJ1-3,-,TRBV7-2,TGTGCCAGCAGCCCCCAGGCAGGGTCTGGAAACACCATATATTTT,CASSPQAGSGNTIYF
-,TRBJ2-1,-,TRBV3-1/TRBV3-2,TGTGCCAGCAGCCAATATGGGCAATATGAGCAGTTCTTC,CASSQYGQYEQFF
-,TRBJ1-2,-,TRBV5-1,TGCGCCAGCAGCTTCCTTTCTGGGCAACTTAACTATGGCTACACCTTC,CASSFLSGQLNYGYTF
-,TRBJ2-2,-,TRBV3-1/TRBV3-2,TGTGCCAGCAGCCAAGATCGGGCCACTAACGGGGAGCTGTTTTTT,CASSQDRATNGELFF
-,TRBJ2-1,-,TRBV11-2,TGTGCCAGCAGCATAGACAATGAGCAGTTCTTC,CASSIDNEQFF
-,TRBJ1-2,-,TRBV6-1,TGTGCCAGCAGTGAACGTCGGCGGACCTATGGCTACACCTTC,CASSERRRTYGYTF
TRBD1,TRBJ2-1,-,TRBV5-1,TGCGCCAGCAGCTTGGGGACAGGTTACAATGAGCAGTTCTTC,CASSLGTGYNEQFF
-,TRBJ2-5,-,TRBV3-1/TRBV3-2,TGTGCCAGCAGCCAAGGTCCTGCGACCCAGTACTTC,CASSQGPATQYF
-,TRBJ1-1,-,TRBV28,TGTGCCAGCAGTTTCCCAGCGAACACTGAAGCTTTCTTT,CASSFPANTEAFF
-,TRBJ2-5,-,TRBV7-9,TGTGCCAGCAGCTTGAATCAGGGAAGGGAGACCCAGTACTTC,CASSLNQGRETQYF
-,TRBJ1-1,-,TRBV5-1,TGCGCCAGCAGCTTGTGGGGCTACACTGAAGCTTTCTTT,CASSLWGYTEAFF
TRBD2,TRBJ2-2,-,TRBV5-1,TGCGCCAGCAGCTCGACCGGGACTAGGAACACCGGGGAGCTGTTTTTT,CASSSTGTRNTGELFF
-,TRBJ2-2,-,TRBV7-3,TGTGCCAGCAGCTTCACCTCTGCCGGGGAGCTGTTTTTT,CASSFTSAGELFF
-,TRBJ1-2,-,TRBV30,TGTGCCTGGACCCTACACTATGGCTACACCTTC,CAWTLHYGYTF
-,TRBJ2-7,-,TRBV18,TGTGCCAGCTCACCACAGTCCAGAGACTACGAGCAGTACTTC,CASSPQSRDYEQYF
-,TRBJ1-5,-,TRBV5-5,TGTGCCAGCAGCTTGCTCGGAGGGAGGACCAATCAGCCCCAGCATTTT,CASSLLGGRTNQPQHF
-,TRBJ2-1,-,TRBV6-5,TGTGCCAGCAGGGAGGGGGCGAGCTCCTACAATGAGCAGTTCTTC,CASREGASSYNEQFF
-,TRBJ2-5,-,TRBV5-4,TGTGCCAGCAGCTTGGGAGGGTTCGAGACCCAGTACTTC,CASSLGGFETQYF
TRBD1,TRBJ2-5,-,TRBV11-2,TGTGCCAGCAGCTGGGACAGGGGAGGGGAGACCCAGTACTTC,CASSWDRGGETQYF
-,TRBJ1-1,once,TRBV6-6,TGTGCCAGCAGTTACAGGGCAGGGTGGGACACTGAAGCTTTCTTT,CASSYRAGWDTEAFF